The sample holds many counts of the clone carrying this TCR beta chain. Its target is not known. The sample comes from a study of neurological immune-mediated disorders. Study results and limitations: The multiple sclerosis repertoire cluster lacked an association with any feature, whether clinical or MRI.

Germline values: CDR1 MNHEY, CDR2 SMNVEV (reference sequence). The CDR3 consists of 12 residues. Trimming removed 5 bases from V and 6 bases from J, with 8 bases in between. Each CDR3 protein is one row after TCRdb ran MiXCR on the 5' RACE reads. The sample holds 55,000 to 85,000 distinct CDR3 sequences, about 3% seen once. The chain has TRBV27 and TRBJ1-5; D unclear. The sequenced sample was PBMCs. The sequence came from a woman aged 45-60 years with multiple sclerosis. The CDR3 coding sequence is TGTGCCAGCAGTGAGGGAGCTCAGCCCCAGCATTTT. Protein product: CASSEGAQPQHF.